These 14 T cell receptor beta chains were all obtained from the same sample, sequenced in a study of CD4 T cells in relation to SARS-CoV-2 and coronaviruses. Sequenced by immunoSEQ multiplex PCR; TCRdb stores in-frame clones only, minus some. This sample carries some 30,000 clones, roughly 78% of them seen once, and the ten largest clones take 20% to 25%. For these TCRs, the target antigens are not known. Before the COVID-19 pandemic, during about 2011-2019, CD4+ T cells were taken from unexposed donors. Isolation of CD4+ T cells took place after about 9 days in culture. Sequences were obtained from CD4+ T cells from PBMCs, cultured in vitro. The receptors shown here come from a human donor in good health.

The rearrangement joins TRBV6-5 to TRBJ1-2, with D possibly TRBD1 on 5 matching bases. V lost 6 bases to trimming and J lost 7 bases, with 12 bases between them. The CDR3 has 12 amino acids. Germline V lookup: CDR1 MNHEY, CDR2 SVGAGI. CDR3 nucleotides: TGTGCCAGCAGCAGGGAATCGGGTGGCTACACCTTC. This gives the protein CASSRESGGYTF.

The chain employs TRBV9 and TRBJ2-7; weak D call: TRBD2 (5 bases). The germline gives CDR1 SGDLS, CDR2 YYNGEE. This CDR3 has 15 residues. Between the trimmed V and J ends, which lost 0 bases and 0 bases, there was a span of 10 bases. DNA for the CDR3: TGTGCCAGCAGCGTAGAGGCTGGACTCTCCTACGAGCAGTACTTC. Amino acids: CASSVEAGLSYEQYF.

CDR3 loop: CASSVGLARIDTQYF. CDR3 coding DNA: TGCGCCAGCAGCGTGGGACTAGCGAGGATAGATACGCAGTATTTT. The gene calls are TRBV5-1 and TRBJ2-3, with 10 bases lining up with TRBD2. The V gene end was trimmed by 4 bases and the J gene end by 5 bases; junction bases not matched to a gene: 7. Per the germline V gene, CDR1 is SGHRS and CDR2 is YFSETQ. CDR3 length: 15 residues.

The chain links TRBV18 to TRBJ2-1; perhaps D is TRBD1 or TRBD2 (6 bases each). This CDR3 has 15 residues. The ends were cut back, 3 bases at V and 10 bases at J, with 19 bases in the middle. From germline, CDR1 is KGHSH and CDR2 LQKENI. The CDR3 is CASSPRDTGGWEQFF. The CDR3 DNA sequence: TGTGCCAGCTCACCTCGGGACACAGGAGGGTGGGAGCAGTTCTTC.

The rearrangement joins TRBV4-1 to TRBJ1-4, with D hard to call. V dropped 4 bases and J dropped 6 bases, with 12 bases sitting between them. In germline, CDR1 is MGHRA, CDR2 YSYEKL. The CDR3 has 14 amino acids. The CDR3 region has the DNA TGCGCCAGCAGCCTTGTAACGTGGGATGAAAAACTGTTTTTT. It yields the protein CASSLVTWDEKLFF.

The chain links TRBV7-9 to TRBJ2-7; 7 bases map to TRBD1. V was clipped by 3 bases and J by 2 bases; unmatched bases: 4. There are 14 residues in the CDR3. Per germline, CDR1 SEHNR and CDR2 FQNEAQ (reference sequence). As DNA, the CDR3 is TGTGCCAGCAGCTTCCGGGACAGCGCCTACGAGCAGTACTTC. Amino acid sequence: CASSFRDSAYEQYF. Combining the CDR3 with reference TRBV7-9 and TRBJ2-7 gives the whole variable domain DTGVSQNPRHKITKRGQNVTFRCDPISEHNRLYWYRQTLGQGPEFLTYFQNEAQLEKSRLLSDRFSAERPKGSFSTLEIQRTEQGDSAMYLCASSFRDSAYEQYFGPGTRLTVT.

The V gene is TRBV6-5, the J gene TRBJ2-7, with TRBD1 identical over 7 bases. The trim removed 6 bases at V and 3 bases at J, leaving 11 bases unmatched. CDR3 length equals 15 residues. CDR1 and CDR2 (germline): MNHEY, SVGAGI. CDR3 in amino acids: CASRTPGQPYYEQYF. The CDR3 DNA is TGTGCCAGCAGAACCCCGGGACAGCCTTACTACGAGCAGTACTTC.

The chain has TRBV3-1 (or the pseudogene TRBV3-2) and TRBJ1-2; D is ambiguous. CDR1 is LGHDT and CDR2 is YNNKEL in the germline V gene (reference sequence). The CDR3 spans 13 residues. Trimming shortened V by 4 bases and J by 8 bases, and 14 bases separated the two germline ends. The DNA of the CDR3 is TGTGCCAGCAGCCTCGGACTCCCGGGCGGCTACACCTTC. Amino acid sequence: CASSLGLPGGYTF.

The chain links TRBV30 to TRBJ1-2; D is undetermined. The CDR3 runs 11 residues. The germline V gene has CDR1 GTSNPN and CDR2 SVGIG (reference sequence). V lost 3 bases and J 4 bases, leaving 6 bases between the germline ends. CDR3 sequence (DNA): TGTGCCTGGAGCCCGGCCTATGGCTACACCTTC. Amino acids: CAWSPAYGYTF.

This clone has more than one count but fewer than ten. The chain couples TRBV7-9 to TRBJ1-2; no firm D call. The CDR3 runs 14 residues. V was cut by 1 base and J by 4 bases, with 10 bases left in between. The germline gives CDR1 SEHNR, CDR2 FQNEAQ (reference sequence). CDR3 sequence reads: CASSLGNSLYGYTF. The CDR3 DNA sequence: TGTGCCAGCAGCTTAGGCAACAGCCTCTATGGCTACACCTTC.

The chain has TRBV2 and TRBJ1-2; 9 bases align to TRBD1. The V and J ends lost 2 bases and 7 bases, in that order; junction bases with no gene match: 2. Germline loops: CDR1 SNHLY, CDR2 FYNNEI. The CDR3 covers 13 residues. CDR3 DNA: TGTGCCAGCAGTGAATCGGGACAGGGTGGCTACACCTTC. Protein sequence: CASSESGQGGYTF. Drawing the rest from reference TRBV2 and TRBJ1-2, the complete variable domain is EPEVTQTPSHQVTQMGQEVILRCVPISNHLYFYWYRQILGQKVEFLVSFYNNEISEKSEIFDDQFSVERPDGSNFTLKIRSTKLEDSAMYFCASSESGQGGYTFGSGTRLTVV.

Regarding this clone: A junction end diverges from the germline sequence, so it may reflect a read error. This chain links TRBV19 with TRBJ2-3; D is perhaps TRBD1 (9 bases). The V gene's germline CDR1 is LNHDA and CDR2 SQIVND (reference sequence). The CDR3 has 14 amino acids. For the CDR3, the DNA is TGTGCCAGTAGGATAGCGGGACAGGGAGATACGCAGTATTTT. It encodes CASRIAGQGDTQYF. Combining the CDR3 with reference TRBV19 and TRBJ2-3 gives the whole variable domain DGGITQSPKYLFRKEGQNVTLSCEQNLNHDAMYWYRQDPGQGLRLIYYSQIVNDFQKGDIAEGYSVSREKKESFPLTVTSAQKNPTAFYLCASRIAGQGDTQYFGPGTRLTVL.

This clone was seen more than once but under ten times. The CDR3, as DNA: TGTGCCAGCAGCGAGATCGACTGGACAAGGGCGCGGCAGCCCCAGCATTTT. Encoded protein: CASSEIDWTRARQPQHF. This rearrangement joins TRBV7-9 to TRBJ1-5; D may be TRBD1 (5 bases). This CDR3 contains 17 residues. Germline-derived CDR1 and CDR2 are SEHNR and FQNEAQ (reference sequence). V was shortened by 5 bases and J by 7 bases, with 24 bases between the two germline ends.

This chain connects TRBV7-2 to TRBJ2-4, with D unclear. This CDR3 contains 15 residues. Germline CDR1 and CDR2: SGHTA and FQGNSA. V dropped 3 bases and J dropped 6 bases, with 15 bases sitting between them. Here the CDR3 DNA reads TGTGCCAGCAGCTTTGGTCTCGCAGGTGTAAACATTCAGTACTTC. This encodes CASSFGLAGVNIQYF.